This record concerns one T cell receptor beta chain sequence. What antigen it recognizes has not been identified. Per-base qualities were not stored, and no clone one base away is much larger. According to the study, the label for this sample's treatment or condition signals: oral pan-JAK inhibitor, 5-10 mg twice daily. From alopecia areata patients, peripheral blood was collected along with lesional scalp punch biopsies. PBMCs were isolated by density centrifugation and stained for CD3, CD4 and CD8, and CD4+ and CD8+ T cells were sorted on a FACSAria. A distance of 11 bases separates the germline ends of V and J, which lose 2 bases and 6 bases respectively. Counted from cysteine to phenylalanine, this CDR3 has 13 amino acids. Only the CDR3 DNA stays, 39 bases, in frame from base 1. From the germline V gene, CDR1 is SGHDN and CDR2 is FVKESK. These data originate in a study of CD8+ T cells in alopecia areata listed by TCRdb under 2018. Broadly, across the study: The treated patients took part in an open-label pilot trial in which moderate-to-severe alopecia areata was treated with oral tofacitinib at 5 to 10 mg twice daily. TCRbeta CDR3 regions were amplified by immunoSEQ multiplex PCR using 35 Vbeta forward and 13 Jbeta reverse primers. In humans, TCRbeta sequencing was performed on scalp tissue and on sorted CD4+ and CD8+ peripheral blood T cells from healthy controls and from patients with patchy or totalis/universalis alopecia areata. RNA came from the PAXgene miRNA kit for fixed scalp, the miRNeasy kit for PBMCs, and the RNeasy kit for mouse skin. In both human patients and the C3H/HeJ mouse model, the study applied high-throughput TCRbeta sequencing to look at T cell clonal expansion in alopecia areata. Tofacitinib was administered for 6 to 18 months, and 6 months of follow-up off drug were then conducted to assess delayed response and recurrence. In treated patients, disease severity was measured using the SALT score, which gives the percentage of scalp surface area affected. Clonality in the scalp was compared among normal scalp (n=4), patchy alopecia areata scalp (n=8), and alopecia totalis/universalis scalp (n=8). Biopsies were taken from tofacitinib-treated patients at baseline and at 4 and 24 weeks of treatment, and a later scalp biopsy was taken in several of the tofacitinib-treated patients.

The library was made by the immunoSEQ multiplex PCR assay. RNA was extracted from all samples and reverse transcribed into cDNA, which served as template for TCR sequencing. First-strand cDNA was synthesized using SuperScript III with a 2:1 mix of oligo-dT and random hexamers. Amplification bias was assessed with a synthetic immune receptor repertoire, and residual bias was removed computationally. Processing in the source paper ran as follows. Raw reads were preprocessed to remove errors, and CDR3 was defined by IMGT conventions from the conserved cysteine to phenylalanine. Clonality was computed by normalizing Shannon entropy by log2 of the number of productive unique TCRs and subtracting the result from 1. Whether scalp clones were CD4 or CD8 was inferred by matching scalp TCRbeta sequences against CD4 and CD8 repertoires sorted from blood. As stored in TCRdb, this immuneACCESS dataset retains in-frame rearrangements with V and J assigned. A fraction of the clones does not appear; measured against another copy, unresolved V genes explain less than half of the discrepancy, and the remainder lacks a known reason. The V and J calls and clone size are taken from that table; D and trimming were inferred from the DNA. In this sample the table shows approximately 200,000 clones, roughly 40% of which occur a single time. The ten largest clones take up around 2.8% of the sample.

General conclusions and limits of the study: Shared TCR sequences between patients were less evident than in mice, which may be partly attributable to HLA diversity in the patient population. Resident alphabeta T cells in normal human skin are also sequenced, complicating scalp TCR repertoire analysis, unlike mouse skin dominated by gammadelta T cells. Higher clonality and more expanded CD8+ clones were observed in lesional scalp than in normal scalp, particularly in alopecia totalis/universalis, a finding suggestive of antigenic drive. Scalp clonality and the number of expanded CD8+ clones among the top 100 scalp clones were significantly decreased by tofacitinib. During tofacitinib treatment, many expanded lesional clones remained in scalp and blood, and this persistence may partly explain relapse after treatment is stopped. The treated cohort was small, with a single nonresponder, so links between baseline CD8+ expansion and response need larger studies.

The chain is encoded by TRBV14 joined to TRBJ2-7; a confident D gene designation cannot be given. The specimen was CD4+ T cells sorted from blood, collected at approximately week 37, from a patient treated with tofacitinib. This TCR derives from a human donor with alopecia areata. The DNA sequence is given as TGTGCCAGCAGCCAAACCGGAGCACTCGAGCAGTACTTC. The encoded protein is CASSQTGALEQYF.